This TCR beta chain was captured in a study of CD8+ T cells in alopecia areata. After isolation, RNA underwent reverse transcription to generate cDNA as the sequencing template. The assay was immunoSEQ multiplex PCR, and TCRdb's table has in-frame clones only and misses some. The sample records approximately 200,000 clones, 50% to 60% being singletons. Findings and limits, study-wide: Under tofacitinib, numerous expanded lesional clonotypes remained detectable in scalp and blood. Affected scalp, especially in alopecia totalis/universalis, had a higher clonality than normal scalp did.

This CDR3 is 11 amino acids long. Trimming cost V 4 bases and J 2 bases, with 1 base left between them. Germline V gives CDR1 SGHTA, CDR2 FQGNSA. The treatment is: oral pan-JAK inhibitor, 5-10 mg twice daily. Turning to this clone: What it binds is unknown.

The V gene is TRBV7-2, the J gene TRBJ2-3, with D unclear. This receptor was identified in a human donor with alopecia areata. This specimen consisted of CD4+ T cells sorted from blood, obtained at week 4, from a patient treated with tofacitinib. The CDR3 region has the DNA TGTGCCAGCAGCTACACAGATACGCAGTATTTT. Encoded protein: CASSYTDTQYF. Based on the CDR3 plus reference TRBV7-2 and TRBJ2-3, the full variable domain is GAGVSQSPSNKVTEKGKDVELRCDPISGHTALYWYRQSLGQGLEFLIYFQGNSAPDKSGLPSDRFSAERTGGSVSTLTIQRTQQEDSAVYLCASSYTDTQYFGPGTRLTVL.